These 9 T cell receptor beta chains originate from one sample sequenced in a study of blood T cell repertoires in COVID-19 (TCRdb year 2020). Library prep was done by the immunoSEQ multiplex PCR assay. The clones in this table, taken by TCRdb from immuneACCESS, are in-frame only. Not every clone is retained; where verified, under half of the shortfall comes from an unresolved V gene, and the cause of the rest is unknown. This sample gives some 670,000 clones in total; around 89% of them show up just once. The biggest ten clones account for 0.2% to 0.3% of the sample. The specimen sequenced was peripheral blood. The receptors stem from a woman aged 18-35 years with acute or convalescent COVID-19.

The J gene is TRBJ1-2, the V gene TRBV27; 8 bases match TRBD1. Germline CDR1 and CDR2: MNHEY and SMNVEV (reference sequence). V dropped 2 bases and J dropped 6; count of bases not matched to a gene: 11. CDR3 size: 16 residues. The CDR3 region is CASSLGGRGRGNGYTF. Here the CDR3 DNA reads TGTGCCAGCAGTTTAGGGGGCAGGGGGCGAGGAAATGGCTACACCTTC.

The V call is TRBV6-5, the J call TRBJ2-7, with D perhaps TRBD2 (8 bases). The CDR3 extends over 14 amino acids. CDR1 is MNHEY and CDR2 is SVGAGI in the germline V gene. The V end was cut by 4 bases, the J end by 8 bases, with 18 bases between. The CDR3 reads CASSLNRGGGKQYF. CDR3 nucleotide sequence: TGTGCCAGCAGTTTGAACAGGGGCGGGGGGAAGCAGTACTTC.

A few counts support this clone. This chain links TRBV19 with TRBJ1-6, with D possibly matching TRBD1 (6 bases). The CDR3 sequence is 15 residues long. Between the trimmed V and J ends, which lost 7 bases and 4 bases, there was a span of 14 bases. Germline CDR1 is LNHDA and CDR2 is SQIVND (reference sequence). CDR3 loop: CASTRGTEYNSPLHF. In DNA form, the CDR3 reads TGTGCCAGTACAAGGGGGACCGAATATAATTCACCCCTCCACTTT.

V gene TRBV7-9 combines with J gene TRBJ2-2; TRBD1 matches 9 bases. This CDR3 has 17 residues. Germline V gives CDR1 SEHNR, CDR2 FQNEAQ (reference sequence). V gave up 2 bases and J gave up 6 bases; unmatched junction bases: 10. This CDR3 is CASSLSGDRVTAGELFF. The CDR3 nucleotides are TGTGCCAGCAGCTTATCGGGGGACAGGGTCACCGCCGGGGAGCTGTTTTTT.

This clone has just one count. The CDR3 DNA follows: TGTGCCAGCGGCTGGGACAGTCATTACGAGCAGTACTTC. It yields the protein CASGWDSHYEQYF. V and J are TRBV6-5 and TRBJ2-7; the match to TRBD1 covers 7 bases. J lost 4 bases, V lost 8 bases, and 8 bases had no gene match. The CDR3 runs to 13 residues. The germline CDR1 and CDR2 sequences are MNHEY and SVGAGI.

This chain joins TRBV5-5 and TRBJ1-1, with 7 bases aligning to TRBD1. The CDR3 is 13 residues long. From germline, CDR1 is SGHKS and CDR2 YYEKEE (reference sequence). Trimming at V came to 6 bases and at J to 3 bases, leaving 5 bases not matched to a gene. In DNA, the CDR3 is TGTGCCAGCACCCAGACAGGGTACACTGAAGCTTTCTTT. Protein sequence: CASTQTGYTEAFF.

The rearrangement links TRBV14 to TRBJ2-7, with D unclear. Germline V gives CDR1 SGHDN, CDR2 FVKESK. With 4 bases removed from V and 4 bases from J, the gap between germline ends came to 11 bases. This CDR3 contains 13 residues. CDR3 sequence: CASSLRGAYEQYF. CDR3 nucleotides: TGTGCCAGCAGCCTACGAGGAGCGTACGAGCAGTACTTC.

The rearrangement joins TRBV27 to TRBJ1-5; D uncertain. V lost 3 bases to trimming and J lost 0 bases, with 6 bases between them. The CDR3 has 14 amino acids. The germline gives CDR1 MNHEY, CDR2 SMNVEV (reference sequence). The CDR3 spells CASSFEGSNQPQHF. CDR3 nucleotide sequence: TGTGCCAGCAGTTTTGAGGGTAGCAATCAGCCCCAGCATTTT.

The chain uses TRBV6-5 and TRBJ1-1; D not resolved. Trimming stripped 7 bases from V and 1 base from J, with 7 bases between. CDR1 is MNHEY, CDR2 SVGAGI, per germline. The CDR3 spans 12 residues. The CDR3 is CASMEGNTEAFF. CDR3 nucleotide sequence: TGTGCCAGCATGGAGGGGAACACTGAAGCTTTCTTT.